Following are 25 T cell receptor beta chains from one sample sequenced in a study of blood T cells in healthy people across ages. A second about 7 to 11 cycle PCR used barcoded and J-beta primers. Each CDR3 protein gets one entry after TCRdb re-called the 5' RACE reads with MiXCR. The sample carries 2 million or so distinct CDR3 sequences, 49% recorded once. What was sequenced was blood. These receptors came from a woman aged 40 to 49 in good health.

V usage is TRBV7-2 and J usage is TRBJ2-1; D is possibly TRBD1 or TRBD2 (6 bases each). The germline V gene encodes CDR1 SGHTA and CDR2 FQGNSA. The CDR3 runs 15 residues. The germline V and J ends were trimmed by 1 base and 8 bases, with 15 bases remaining between them. The CDR3 DNA sequence: TGTGCCAGCAGCTTAGTTGGGGGGCTCGTTGATGAGCAGTTCTTC. Translating it yields CASSLVGGLVDEQFF.

CDR3 protein: CSAREATGNYNEQFF. The DNA for the CDR3 is TGCAGTGCTAGAGAAGCGACAGGGAACTACAATGAGCAGTTCTTC. The chain uses TRBV20-1 and TRBJ2-1; 7 nucleotides align to TRBD1. CDR3 length: 15 amino acids. CDR1 is DFQATT, CDR2 SNEGSKA, per germline (reference sequence). After removal of 0 bases from V and 3 bases from J, the junction contained 5 bases not matched to a gene.

The chain recombines TRBV6-2 or TRBV6-3 with TRBJ1-5, with unresolved D. V lost 4 bases to trimming and J lost 2 bases, with 12 bases between them. CDR3 size: 15 residues. CDR1 MNHEY and CDR2 SVGEGT come from the germline V gene. This CDR3 is CASSSIRIGNQPQHF. DNA of the CDR3: TGTGCCAGCAGTTCGATCAGGATAGGCAATCAGCCCCAGCATTTT.

This clonotype has more than one count but fewer than ten. CDR3 in DNA: TGCGCCAGCAGCCAAATTGTTGGCGGGGGGGCAAGCACAGATACGCAGTATTTT. Translating it yields CASSQIVGGGASTDTQYF. The rearrangement joins TRBV4-3 to TRBJ2-3; 9 bases are a match to TRBD2. There are 18 residues in the CDR3. Trimming took 2 bases from V and 0 from J; bases not matched to a gene: 9. Germline V CDR1 and CDR2: LGHNA, YSLEER.

This clonotype was seen a single time. This chain joins TRBV3-1 and TRBJ2-5; possible D gene TRBD1, 6 bases. Gene TRBJ2-7 matches the end of the DNA better, so the J call may be wrong. The CDR3 is 15 residues long. Germline V gene sequence: CDR1 LGHDT, CDR2 YNNKEL (reference sequence). The CDR3, as DNA: TGTGCCAGCAGCCTCGCCGGGACACTTCCCCACGAGCAGTACTTC. Translating it yields CASSLAGTLPHEQYF.

The chain carries TRBV20-1 and TRBJ2-7; 9 nucleotides line up with TRBD1. Trimming at V came to 6 bases and at J to 5 bases, leaving 8 bases not matched to a gene. From germline, CDR1 is DFQATT and CDR2 SNEGSKA (reference sequence). This CDR3 is 13 amino acids long. The CDR3 reads CSATGTGSDEQYF. The CDR3 DNA reads as TGCAGTGCCACCGGGACAGGGAGCGACGAGCAGTACTTC.

This sequence joins TRBV28 and TRBJ2-1; 8 positions agree with TRBD2. CDR1 is MDHEN, CDR2 SYDVKM, per germline. With V trimmed by 5 bases and J by 7 bases, 7 bases remained unmatched. This CDR3 is built from 14 residues. CDR3 sequence reads: CASSPQRGWNEQFF. The CDR3 DNA follows: TGTGCCAGCAGTCCCCAGCGGGGGTGGAATGAGCAGTTCTTC.

This clonotype was counted many times. This may arise from a read error, as a much more abundant clone is one base away. This rearrangement joins TRBV7-2 to TRBJ2-3, with D possibly called TRBD1 or TRBD2 (5 bases each). The CDR3 has 14 amino acids. V lost 4 bases, J lost 2 bases, and 10 bases lay in between. The germline V gene encodes CDR1 SGHTA and CDR2 FQGNSA. DNA of the CDR3: TGTGCCAGCAGCTCCCGGGACCACACAGATACGCAGTATTTT. Translated, it gives CASSSRDHTDTQYF.

The J gene is TRBJ1-2, the V gene TRBV5-1; D is unclear. Trimming pared 5 bases from V and 6 bases from J, leaving 11 bases between. CDR1 and CDR2 (germline): SGHRS, YFSETQ. There are 12 residues in the CDR3. The CDR3 DNA is TGCGCCAGCAGTGGCCAGGAAGATGGCTACACCTTC. Amino acids: CASSGQEDGYTF. Full variable domain (rest looked up from reference TRBV5-1 and TRBJ1-2): KAGVTQTPRYLIKTRGQQVTLSCSPISGHRSVSWYQQTPGQGLQFLFEYFSETQRNKGNFPGRFSGRQFSNSRSEMNVSTLELGDSALYLCASSGQEDGYTFGSGTRLTVV.

V usage is TRBV6-6 and J usage is TRBJ1-4; TRBD1 agrees at 8 bases. Germline V lookup: CDR1 MNHNY, CDR2 SVGAGI (reference sequence). Unmatched junction bases numbered 9, after V lost 6 bases and J lost 3 bases. The CDR3 spans 16 residues. CDR3 region: CASSFDRGRPNEKLFF. The CDR3 bases are TGTGCCAGCAGCTTCGACAGGGGTCGACCTAATGAAAAACTGTTTTTT.

The chain employs TRBV5-1 and TRBJ1-1, with D perhaps matching TRBD1 (6 bases). The CDR3 covers 16 residues. Germline V CDR1 and CDR2: SGHRS, YFSETQ. Trimming removed 0 bases at V and 0 bases at J, with 12 bases between. The CDR3 is CASSLVSGAMNTEAFF. The DNA for the CDR3 is TGCGCCAGCAGCTTGGTGTCAGGGGCCATGAACACTGAAGCTTTCTTT.

The chain joins TRBV19 to TRBJ2-5, with a possible D match to TRBD1 (6 bases). This CDR3 spans 11 amino acids. Trimming removed 4 bases from V and 11 bases from J, with 11 bases in between. The germline V gene has CDR1 LNHDA and CDR2 SQIVND (reference sequence). This CDR3 reads CASSTRTEQYF. CDR3 coding DNA: TGTGCCAGTAGTACCCGGACAGAGCAGTACTTC.

This clonotype has a handful of counts. The gene calls are TRBV27 and TRBJ2-7; 9 bases align to TRBD1. Germline-derived CDR1 and CDR2 are MNHEY and SMNVEV (reference sequence). V gave up 9 bases and J gave up 3 bases; unmatched junction bases: 9. The length of the CDR3 is 14 residues. The CDR3 is CASSAGTGNYEQYF. For the CDR3, the DNA is TGTGCCAGTTCGGCCGGGACAGGGAACTACGAGCAGTACTTC.

The chain employs TRBV25-1 and TRBJ1-1; D ambiguous. The CDR3 covers 12 residues. V lost 3 bases and J 6 bases, leaving 8 bases between the germline ends. Germline assignment: CDR1 MGHDK and CDR2 SYGVNS. The CDR3 spells CASSDLVSEAFF. CDR3 bases: TGTGCCAGCAGTGACCTTGTCTCTGAAGCTTTCTTT.

This clonotype was detected ten times or more. A clone one base away is much larger, so this may be a read error. This sequence joins TRBV7-2 and TRBJ2-7; D is perhaps TRBD1 (6 bases). Germline CDR1 and CDR2: SGHTA and FQGNSA. Trimming shortened V by 8 bases and J by 7 bases, and 21 bases separated the two germline ends. This CDR3 spans 14 amino acids. The CDR3, as DNA: TGTGCCAGCGCCCCCGGCAGGGGCTCCAATGAGCAGTACTTC. This codes for CASAPGRGSNEQYF.

The chain carries TRBV12-3 or TRBV12-4 and TRBJ1-2; no reliable D call. V shed 4 bases and J shed 4 bases, with 13 bases lying between them. The CDR3 covers 14 residues. The CDR3 DNA follows: TGTGCCAGCAGTTCAACGACCGGAGGCTATGGCTACACCTTC. Translation: CASSSTTGGYGYTF.

The chain has TRBV6-5 and TRBJ1-1; D call uncertain. The V end was cut by 0 bases, the J end by 0 bases, with 11 bases between. CDR1 MNHEY and CDR2 SVGAGI come from the germline V gene. This CDR3 region has 16 residues. CDR3 nucleotides: TGTGCCAGCAGTTACTCGAGAAAAGGGTTGAACACTGAAGCTTTCTTT. It codes for CASSYSRKGLNTEAFF.

The chain recombines TRBV10-3 with TRBJ2-1; 13 bases are a match to TRBD2. The V segment lost 5 bases and the J segment 3 bases; nucleotides outside the gene matches: 7. Germline V CDR1 and CDR2: ENHRY, SYGVKD. The CDR3 runs 17 residues. The CDR3 here is CAISYSGTSGIYNEQFF. The CDR3 bases are TGTGCCATCAGTTACTCCGGGACTAGCGGGATCTACAATGAGCAGTTCTTC.

This chain links TRBV7-2 with TRBJ2-3; 11 bases match TRBD2. The CDR3 spans 15 residues. J was trimmed by 4 bases and V by 5 bases; bases with no gene match: 5. Germline V gives CDR1 SGHTA, CDR2 FQGNSA. CDR3 DNA sequence: TGTGCCAGCAGCGGCAGACTAGCGGGGCCAGATACGCAGTATTTT. Residues: CASSGRLAGPDTQYF.

This clonotype appeared a few times. The chain joins TRBV12-3 or TRBV12-4 to TRBJ2-4; 7 bases map to TRBD1. The end of the DNA aligns better with TRBJ2-7, so the J call may be wrong. The CDR3 runs 13 residues. The CDR3 region has the DNA TGTGCCAGCAGTTTAGAGGACAGGTACGAGCAGTACTTC. Translation gives CASSLEDRYEQYF.

In its sample, this clonotype was seen a few times. The rearrangement joins TRBV4-3 to TRBJ2-3, with 11 bases aligning to TRBD2. With V trimmed by 4 bases and J by 2 bases, 8 bases remained unmatched. The germline V gene encodes CDR1 LGHNA and CDR2 YSLEER. CDR3 size: 17 residues. For the CDR3, the DNA is TGCGCCAGCAGCCCCGCTAGCGGGGGGTTCAACACAGATACGCAGTATTTT. Residues: CASSPASGGFNTDTQYF.

With respect to this clonotype: Lacking the conserved final phenylalanine or tryptophan, this CDR3 likely reflects a read error. The CDR3 region has the DNA TGCGCCAGCAGCCAAGTATCGGCGGGGACTTCATACAATGAGCAGTTCTTA. It codes for CASSQVSAGTSYNEQFL. The rearrangement joins TRBV4-3 to TRBJ2-1; TRBD2 might be the D (6 bases). The CDR3 extends over 17 amino acids. The germline V gene encodes CDR1 LGHNA and CDR2 YSLEER. Trimming pared 1 base from V and 4 bases from J, leaving 17 bases between.

The chain employs TRBV11-2 and TRBJ1-2, with D possibly TRBD1 on 5 matching bases. The CDR3 runs 14 residues. The V end was cut by 4 bases, the J end by 4 bases, with 13 bases between. CDR1 SGHAT and CDR2 FQNNGV come from the germline V gene. In nucleotides, the CDR3 is TGTGCCAGCAGCTCCCTGAGGGACGCCTATGGCTACACCTTC. This encodes CASSSLRDAYGYTF.

The sample holds one count of this clonotype. The chain carries TRBV20-1 and TRBJ2-3; the D gene is possibly TRBD2 (5 bases). This CDR3 spans 11 amino acids. Germline V gene lookup returns CDR1 DFQATT and CDR2 SNEGSKA (reference sequence). The V gene lost 6 bases and the J gene lost 6 bases, with 10 bases spanning the gap. CDR3 DNA: TGCAGTGCCGAAGCGGCGGATACGCAGTATTTT. Translated, it gives CSAEAADTQYF.

This clonotype was recorded a few times. The V gene is TRBV20-1, the J gene TRBJ2-7; TRBD1 is a possible D gene (6 bases). Trimming shortened V by 0 bases and J by 3 bases, and 12 bases separated the two germline ends. The CDR3 spans 14 residues. Per the germline V gene, CDR1 is DFQATT and CDR2 is SNEGSKA (reference sequence). CDR3 in amino acids: CSARDYRDDYEQYF. DNA for the CDR3: TGCAGTGCTAGAGATTACAGGGATGACTACGAGCAGTACTTC.